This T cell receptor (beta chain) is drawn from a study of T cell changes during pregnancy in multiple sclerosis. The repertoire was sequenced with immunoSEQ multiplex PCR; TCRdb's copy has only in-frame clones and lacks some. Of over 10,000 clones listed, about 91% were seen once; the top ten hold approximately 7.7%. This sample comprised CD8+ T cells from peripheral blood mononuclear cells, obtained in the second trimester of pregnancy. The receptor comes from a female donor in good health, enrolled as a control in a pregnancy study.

CDR3 sequence reads: CASSVGGIPYNEQFF. The CDR3 DNA reads TGTGCCAGCAGCGTGGGCGGGATACCATACAATGAGCAGTTCTTC. The rearrangement links TRBV9 to TRBJ2-1; TRBD2 might be the D (6 bases). The ends were cut back, 2 bases at V and 4 bases at J, with 13 bases in the middle. Per germline, CDR1 SGDLS and CDR2 YYNGEE. The CDR3 extends over 15 amino acids.